The source of this T cell receptor (beta chain) is a study of T cells in Graves' hyperthyroidism and ophthalmopathy. Study-level background: Prior to any treatment, at the point of initial diagnosis, peripheral blood was collected. Regarding the study as a whole: Most expanded thyroid clonotypes above 0.001 also appeared in blood.

RNA transcripts served as the template for amplifying TCR beta CDR3 regions. RT-PCR in the first round (using the HTBI primer set) targeted the TCR CDR3. From the multiplex PCR reads, TCRdb called clonotypes with MiXCR, one entry per CDR3 protein. The sample carries roughly 640,000 distinct CDR3 sequences, around 15% recorded once. In this sample, this clonotype turned up a few times. Its specificity is unknown. Ophthalmopathy patients showed a Clinical Activity Score of at least 3, NOSPECS grade of at least 4 and duration under 3 months. Fresh peripheral blood, more than 8 ml of it, supplied the PBMCs. The receptor's source is a woman aged 40 to 55 with Graves' ophthalmopathy. Sequences were obtained from blood.

The CDR3 region is CASRQELPGNTIYF. As DNA, the CDR3 is TGTGCCAGTCGACAGGAACTTCCTGGAAACACCATATATTTT. The genes are TRBV19 and TRBJ1-3, with D maybe TRBD1 (6 bases). Germline V gene sequence: CDR1 LNHDA, CDR2 SQIVND (reference sequence). This CDR3 comprises 14 residues. V was cut by 8 bases and J by 2 bases, with 13 bases left in between.